Below, 25 T cell receptor beta chains from the same sample are listed, as sequenced in a study of blood T cell repertoires in COVID-19. The data were produced by immunoSEQ multiplex PCR, yet TCRdb's version contains in-frame clones alone and is incomplete. The sample holds approximately 110,000 clones, roughly four fifths seen once. Sequencing was carried out using peripheral blood. The receptors here all came from a woman of 80 years or more with acute or convalescent COVID-19.

The chain couples TRBV7-9 to TRBJ1-4; 9 bases agree with TRBD1. Germline V lookup: CDR1 SEHNR, CDR2 FQNEAQ (reference sequence). There are 15 residues in the CDR3. The trim removed 3 bases at V and 8 bases at J, leaving 7 bases unmatched. CDR3 nucleotides: TGTGCCAGCAGCTTGGTGGGACAGGGAGGGGAAAAACTGTTTTTT. It encodes CASSLVGQGGEKLFF.

The CDR3 loop is CASSSDRGGGYTF. In DNA, the CDR3 is TGTGCCAGCAGTTCGGACAGGGGGGGTGGCTACACCTTC. The rearrangement links TRBV27 to TRBJ1-2, with 10 bases fitting TRBD1. Germline lookup yields CDR1 MNHEY and CDR2 SMNVEV (reference sequence). J lost 7 bases, V lost 4 bases, and 3 bases had no gene match. The CDR3 runs 13 residues.

V gene TRBV11-3 combines with J gene TRBJ2-3; 9 bases fit TRBD2. Losses at the gene ends were 2 bases for V and 1 base for J; bases not matched to a gene: 1. Germline CDR1 reads SGHNT; CDR2 reads YENEEA. This CDR3 is built from 15 residues. In DNA, the CDR3 is TGTGCCAGCAGCTTATCTAGCGGGGGCACAGATACGCAGTATTTT. The encoded protein is CASSLSSGGTDTQYF.

This chain joins TRBV7-9 and TRBJ1-1, with D possibly matching TRBD1 (5 bases). Trimming left V 4 bases short and J 5 bases short, with 20 bases between. Germline lookup yields CDR1 SEHNR and CDR2 FQNEAQ (reference sequence). The CDR3 runs to 16 residues. CDR3 in amino acids: CASSSGTQGVGTEAFF. In DNA, the CDR3 is TGTGCCAGCAGCTCGGGGACTCAAGGTGTGGGGACTGAAGCTTTCTTT.

The chain links TRBV7-2 to TRBJ2-7; the D gene is possibly TRBD2 (6 bases). The CDR3 is made up of 15 amino acids. CDR1 SGHTA and CDR2 FQGNSA come from the germline V gene. V was pared by 0 bases and J by 3 bases, with 12 bases between. The CDR3 bases are TGTGCCAGCAGCTTAGCAGAGGGCGGGAACTACGAGCAGTACTTC. It is translated as CASSLAEGGNYEQYF. The entire variable domain, with the rest obtained from reference TRBV7-2 and TRBJ2-7, is as follows: GAGVSQSPSNKVTEKGKDVELRCDPISGHTALYWYRQSLGQGLEFLIYFQGNSAPDKSGLPSDRFSAERTGGSVSTLTIQRTQQEDSAVYLCASSLAEGGNYEQYFGPGTRLTVT.

The rearrangement uses TRBV5-5 and TRBJ2-6; weak D call: TRBD1 (6 bases). CDR3 length: 16 residues. Germline V gives CDR1 SGHKS, CDR2 YYEKEE (reference sequence). Trimming left V 6 bases short and J 0 bases short, with 13 bases between. CDR3 protein: CASTPDSYSGANVLTF. The CDR3 DNA is TGTGCCAGCACCCCGGACAGTTACTCTGGGGCCAACGTCCTGACTTTC. The full variable domain, with the rest looked up from reference TRBV5-5 and TRBJ2-6, is DAGVTQSPTHLIKTRGQQVTLRCSPISGHKSVSWYQQVLGQGPQFIFQYYEKEERGRGNFPDRFSARQFPNYSSELNVNALLLGDSALYLCASTPDSYSGANVLTFGAGSRLTVL.

This chain links TRBV5-4 with TRBJ1-5; 8 bases align to TRBD1. In germline, CDR1 is SGHNT, CDR2 YYREEE (reference sequence). The CDR3 extends over 14 amino acids. The V gene end was trimmed by 4 bases and the J gene end by 8 bases; junction bases not matched to a gene: 8. The CDR3 DNA is TGTGCCAGCAGCCTGGACAGGGATAGAGAGCCCCAGCATTTT. It encodes CASSLDRDREPQHF.

This clone was observed a single time. The chain links TRBV28 to TRBJ2-2, with TRBD1 matching 7 bases. CDR1 and CDR2 from the germline V gene are MDHEN and SYDVKM. The CDR3 loop spans 16 amino acids. The trim removed 8 bases at V and 5 bases at J, leaving 14 bases unmatched. CDR3 in DNA: TGTGCCAGCCAAAATCCAATAGGGGGCAGTACCGGGGAGCTGTTTTTT. Its protein is CASQNPIGGSTGELFF.

The table lists this clone with a few counts. This chain joins TRBV4-1 and TRBJ1-5; D is uncertain. The CDR3 is 15 residues long. V lost 1 base, J lost 3 bases, and 10 bases lay in between. The V gene's germline CDR1 is MGHRA and CDR2 YSYEKL. CDR3 sequence (DNA): TGCGCCAGCAGCCAAGTTGGGCAGATCAATCAGCCCCAGCATTTT. This translates into CASSQVGQINQPQHF.

This chain uses TRBV27 with TRBJ2-2; D remains ambiguous. This CDR3 is built from 15 residues. Germline V gene sequence: CDR1 MNHEY, CDR2 SMNVEV (reference sequence). V lost 3 bases to trimming and J lost 0 bases, with 8 bases between them. CDR3 nucleotides: TGTGCCAGCAGTTTTTATACTACGAACACCGGGGAGCTGTTTTTT. Translated, it gives CASSFYTTNTGELFF.

The chain uses TRBV6-6 and TRBJ2-7; tentative D call: TRBD1 (6 bases). This CDR3 contains 15 residues. The germline V and J ends were trimmed by 4 bases and 3 bases, with 16 bases remaining between them. The V gene's germline CDR1 is MNHNY and CDR2 SVGAGI (reference sequence). CDR3 nucleotides: TGTGCCAGCAGTTTGTACCCGGGACAAGACTACGAGCAGTACGTC. Translation gives CASSLYPGQDYEQYV.

There are many counts of this clone. V and J are TRBV5-6 and TRBJ2-7, with 9 bases matching TRBD2. The trim removed 4 bases at V and 7 bases at J, leaving 6 bases unmatched. Germline CDR1 is SGHDT and CDR2 is YYEEEE. The CDR3 totals 13 residues. The chain's CDR3 is CASSPWAGGEQYV. DNA of the CDR3: TGTGCCAGCAGCCCCTGGGCGGGAGGGGAGCAGTACGTC.

V gene TRBV27 combines with J gene TRBJ1-4; no definite D call. V lost 3 bases and J lost 10, with 12 bases in between. The CDR3 runs to 13 residues. Germline V gives CDR1 MNHEY, CDR2 SMNVEV (reference sequence). The CDR3 bases are TGTGCCAGCAGTTTGAACCGGGTAGGAAAACTGTTTTTT. It specifies CASSLNRVGKLFF. The whole variable domain, filled in from reference TRBV27 and TRBJ1-4, reads EAQVTQNPRYLITVTGKKLTVTCSQNMNHEYMSWYRQDPGLGLRQIYYSMNVEVTDKGDVPEGYKVSRKEKRNFPLILESPSPNQTSLYFCASSLNRVGKLFFGSGTQLSVL.

In its sample, this clone was seen a few times. The chain links TRBV2 to TRBJ1-1, with 9 bases matching TRBD1. V dropped 5 bases and J dropped 6; count of bases not matched to a gene: 10. This CDR3 is 15 amino acids long. The germline V gene encodes CDR1 SNHLY and CDR2 FYNNEI. CDR3 sequence reads: CASSNRGQGTAEAFF. As DNA, the CDR3 is TGTGCCAGCAGTAATCGAGGACAGGGGACCGCTGAAGCTTTCTTT.

This chain joins TRBV19 and TRBJ1-3; maybe TRBD1 (5 bases). This CDR3 has 13 amino acids. The V gene's germline CDR1 is LNHDA and CDR2 SQIVND (reference sequence). Trimming cost V 7 bases and J 4 bases, with 11 bases left between them. This CDR3 reads CASTGQGGNTIYF. CDR3 DNA sequence: TGTGCCAGTACTGGGCAGGGCGGAAACACCATATATTTT.

The chain has TRBV24-1 and TRBJ1-6, with TRBD1 as a possible D gene (6 bases). Germline V gene sequence: CDR1 KGHDR, CDR2 SFDVKD. The CDR3 runs 15 residues. V was clipped by 4 bases and J by 3 bases, with 9 bases between them. The CDR3 DNA reads as TGTGCCACCAGTGACTCGGGACACTATAATTCACCCCTCCACTTT. It yields the protein CATSDSGHYNSPLHF.

This clone was counted once. The chain carries TRBV5-4 and TRBJ1-1, with 12 bases lining up with TRBD1. Per the germline V gene, CDR1 is SGHNT and CDR2 is YYREEE (reference sequence). The CDR3 has 18 amino acids. The trim removed 5 bases at V and 4 bases at J, leaving 15 bases unmatched. The CDR3 sequence: CASRRFGTGGALSTEAFF. CDR3 bases: TGTGCCAGCAGGCGTTTCGGGACAGGGGGCGCCTTAAGCACTGAAGCTTTCTTT.

The chain links TRBV6-5 to TRBJ2-7, with 12 bases lining up with TRBD2. This CDR3 spans 15 amino acids. The trim removed 2 bases at V and 7 bases at J, leaving 6 bases unmatched. Germline CDR1 reads MNHEY; CDR2 reads SVGAGI. CDR3 region: CASSYGASGRGEQYF. In DNA, the CDR3 is TGTGCCAGCAGTTACGGAGCTAGCGGGAGGGGTGAGCAGTACTTC.

The chain carries TRBV6-4 and TRBJ1-2; D unclear. Germline assignment: CDR1 MRHNA and CDR2 SNTAGT. Trimming took off 7 bases at V and 4 bases at J, with 25 bases between the two ends. The CDR3 is made up of 17 amino acids. The CDR3 bases are TGTGCCAGCACCGTCGATAAACAACAGATGATTTCCTATGGCTACACCTTC. It is translated as CASTVDKQQMISYGYTF.

The rearrangement links TRBV5-1 to TRBJ1-5; 10 bases match TRBD1. J gave up 5 bases and V 0 bases, and 5 bases lay outside the gene matches. This CDR3 comprises 16 residues. Germline V gene lookup returns CDR1 SGHRS and CDR2 YFSETQ. As DNA, the CDR3 is TGCGCCAGCAGCTTGGTCCCGGGACAGGGGCATCAGCCCCAGCATTTT. This translates into CASSLVPGQGHQPQHF.

This clone was counted a single time. The CDR3 region has the DNA TGTGCCAGCAGCTTGCTCCCTCACCAGGGGGGCGAGCAGTACTTC. Translating it yields CASSLLPHQGGEQYF. The chain links TRBV5-8 to TRBJ2-7, with D maybe TRBD1 (7 bases). Trimming cost V 1 base and J 6 bases, with 17 bases left between them. Germline values: CDR1 SGHTS, CDR2 YDEGEE. There are 15 residues in the CDR3.

The rearrangement uses TRBV4-1 and TRBJ1-4, with D unclear. Trimming pared 0 bases from V and 2 bases from J, leaving 16 bases between. Germline CDR1 reads MGHRA; CDR2 reads YSYEKL. The CDR3 spans 18 residues. The CDR3 sequence is CASSQDYWWADTNEKLFF. In DNA, the CDR3 is TGCGCCAGCAGCCAAGATTATTGGTGGGCAGATACTAATGAAAAACTGTTTTTT.

CDR3 DNA sequence: TGCGCCAGCTCCGATCCGGGACTAGTAAGGGATGAGCAGTTCTTC. This codes for CASSDPGLVRDEQFF. The chain employs TRBV10-1 and TRBJ2-1; 8 bases agree with TRBD2. Germline V gives CDR1 WNHNN, CDR2 SYGVQD (reference sequence). The V gene end was trimmed by 8 bases and the J gene end by 8 bases; junction bases not matched to a gene: 14. The CDR3 contains 15 residues.

The chain carries TRBV18 and TRBJ2-1; 9 bases are shared with TRBD1. The CDR3 extends over 16 amino acids. Germline CDR1 KGHSH, CDR2 LQKENI. J gave up 4 bases and V 2 bases, and 6 bases lay outside the gene matches. As DNA, the CDR3 is TGTGCCAGCTCACCATTCGGGACAGGGTCTTACAATGAGCAGTTCTTC. Amino acid sequence: CASSPFGTGSYNEQFF.

This chain links TRBV29-1 with TRBJ2-3; no firm D call. There are 12 residues in the CDR3. Germline V gives CDR1 SQVTM, CDR2 ANQGSEA. V lost 4 bases and J 2 bases, leaving 7 bases between the germline ends. The CDR3 here is CSVAQNTDTQYF. The CDR3 region has the DNA TGCAGCGTTGCACAGAACACAGATACGCAGTATTTT.